This T cell receptor (beta chain) derives from a study of control samples from healthy donors and cancer patients. Germline V gene sequence: CDR1 SGHRS, CDR2 YFSETQ. V lost 4 bases, J lost 5 bases, and 11 bases stayed unmatched. The CDR3 covers 15 residues. Sequenced by immunoSEQ multiplex PCR; TCRdb stores in-frame clones only, minus some. The sample shows 150,000 or so clones, around 88% of them seen only once. The sequenced sample was blood. The chain recombines TRBV5-1 with TRBJ1-1, with 7 positions matching TRBD1. The TCR was taken from a woman younger than 45 in good health. In DNA, the CDR3 is TGCGCCAGCAGCCCTACAGGGGAAGGTTGGACTGAAGCTTTCTTT. It is translated as CASSPTGEGWTEAFF.